The source of this TCR beta chain is a study of T cells expressing NK-cell markers. The CDR3 is 18 amino acids. Germline V gives CDR1 SGHVS, CDR2 FNYEAQ. With the 5' RACE reads reprocessed, TCRdb shows one record per CDR3 protein and no DNA. There are hundreds of thousands of distinct CDR3 sequences in the sample, with around 3.3% held by the top ten. This receptor was identified in a young man in good health. The chain carries TRBV7-6 and TRBJ2-2; TCRdb outputs TRBD2, but without DNA this stays unchecked. The sample was blood T cells: a sorted CD56 or NKG2C T cell subset, CD4+ or CD8+ T cells, or bulk PBMC T cells (not recorded which). The CDR3 loop is CASSLVRPGGSNTGELFF.